The clone carrying this T cell receptor (beta chain) occurred many times. Its antigen is still unknown. Trimming took 1 base from V and 9 from J, leaving 10 bases between them. The CDR3 has 14 amino acids. Germline CDR1 MGHRA, CDR2 YSYEKL. This entry is derived from a study of identical twins. Overall study results and limits: Zero-insertion results could be subject to partial confounding by invariant MAIT and iNKT cells.

From the 5' RACE reads, TCRdb called clonotypes with MiXCR, one entry per CDR3 protein. The sample includes 350,000 or so distinct CDR3 sequences, 12% of them seen just once. These records were also assigned to another study, of yellow fever vaccine responses in identical twins.

This clonotype originated in a woman in her late teens or twenties in good health. The specimen sequenced was CD8+ T cells sorted from blood. This chain links TRBV4-1 with TRBJ1-6, with D possibly being TRBD1 (5 bases). The DNA of the CDR3 is TGCGCCAGCAGCCAAGCCGGGGGAATTTCACCCCTCCACTTT. Residues: CASSQAGGISPLHF.